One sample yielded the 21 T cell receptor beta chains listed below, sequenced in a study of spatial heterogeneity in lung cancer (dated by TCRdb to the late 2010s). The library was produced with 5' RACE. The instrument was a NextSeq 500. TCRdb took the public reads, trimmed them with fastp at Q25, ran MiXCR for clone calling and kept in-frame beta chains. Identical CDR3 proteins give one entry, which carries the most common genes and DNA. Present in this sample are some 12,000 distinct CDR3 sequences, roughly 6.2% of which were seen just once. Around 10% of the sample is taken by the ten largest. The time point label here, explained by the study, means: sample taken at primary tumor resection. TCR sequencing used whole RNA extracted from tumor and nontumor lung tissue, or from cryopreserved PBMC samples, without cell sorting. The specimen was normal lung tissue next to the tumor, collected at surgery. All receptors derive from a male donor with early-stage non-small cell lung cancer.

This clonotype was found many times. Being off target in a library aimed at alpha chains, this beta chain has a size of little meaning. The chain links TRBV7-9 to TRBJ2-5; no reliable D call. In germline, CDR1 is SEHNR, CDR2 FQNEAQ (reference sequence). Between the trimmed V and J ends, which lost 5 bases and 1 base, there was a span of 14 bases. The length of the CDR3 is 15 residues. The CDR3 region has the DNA TGTGCCAGCAGCCCAAGTCGGGTCGGCCAAGAGACCCAGTACTTC. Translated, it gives CASSPSRVGQETQYF.

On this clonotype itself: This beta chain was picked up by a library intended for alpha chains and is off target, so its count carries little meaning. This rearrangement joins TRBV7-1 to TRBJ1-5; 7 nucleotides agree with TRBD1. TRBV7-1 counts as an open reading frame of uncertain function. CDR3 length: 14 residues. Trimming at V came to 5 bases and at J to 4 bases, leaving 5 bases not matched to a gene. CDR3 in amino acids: CASSPDRVNQPQHF. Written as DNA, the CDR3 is TGTGCCAGCAGCCCCGACAGGGTGAATCAGCCCCAGCATTTT.

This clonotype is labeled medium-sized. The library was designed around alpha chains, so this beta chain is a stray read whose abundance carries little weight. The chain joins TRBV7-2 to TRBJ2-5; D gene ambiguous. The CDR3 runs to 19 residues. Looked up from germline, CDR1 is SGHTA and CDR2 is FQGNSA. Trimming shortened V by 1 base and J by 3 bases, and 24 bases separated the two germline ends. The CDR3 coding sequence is TGTGCCAGCAGCTTAGATTTGGCACGTCCCCTTACAGTGGAAGAGACCCAGTACTTC. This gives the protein CASSLDLARPLTVEETQYF.

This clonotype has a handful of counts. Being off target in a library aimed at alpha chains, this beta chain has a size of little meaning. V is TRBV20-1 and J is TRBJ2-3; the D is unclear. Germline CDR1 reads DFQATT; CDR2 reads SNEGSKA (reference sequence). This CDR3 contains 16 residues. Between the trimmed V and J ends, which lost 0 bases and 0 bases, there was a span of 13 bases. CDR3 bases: TGCAGTGCTAGAGATCATCAAAGCTCTAGCACAGATACGCAGTATTTT. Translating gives CSARDHQSSSTDTQYF.

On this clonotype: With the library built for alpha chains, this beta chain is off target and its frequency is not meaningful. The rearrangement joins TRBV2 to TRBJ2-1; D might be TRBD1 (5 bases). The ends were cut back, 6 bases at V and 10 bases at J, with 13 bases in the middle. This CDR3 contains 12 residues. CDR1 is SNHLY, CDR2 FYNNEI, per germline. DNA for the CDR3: TGTGCCAGCAGGGCCCCAGGGAAGGAGCAGTTCTTC. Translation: CASRAPGKEQFF. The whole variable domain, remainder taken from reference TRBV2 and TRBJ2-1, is EPEVTQTPSHQVTQMGQEVILRCVPISNHLYFYWYRQILGQKVEFLVSFYNNEISEKSEIFDDQFSVERPDGSNFTLKIRSTKLEDSAMYFCASRAPGKEQFFGPGTRLTVL.

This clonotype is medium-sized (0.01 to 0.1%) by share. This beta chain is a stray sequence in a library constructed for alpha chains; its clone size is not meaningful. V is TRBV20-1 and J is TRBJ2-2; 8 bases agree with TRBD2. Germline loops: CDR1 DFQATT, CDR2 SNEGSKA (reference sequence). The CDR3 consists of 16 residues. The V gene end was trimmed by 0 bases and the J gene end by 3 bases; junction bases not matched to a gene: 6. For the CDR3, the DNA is TGCAGTGCTAGAGATGGTACTAGCGGAGACACCGGGGAGCTGTTTTTT. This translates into CSARDGTSGDTGELFF.

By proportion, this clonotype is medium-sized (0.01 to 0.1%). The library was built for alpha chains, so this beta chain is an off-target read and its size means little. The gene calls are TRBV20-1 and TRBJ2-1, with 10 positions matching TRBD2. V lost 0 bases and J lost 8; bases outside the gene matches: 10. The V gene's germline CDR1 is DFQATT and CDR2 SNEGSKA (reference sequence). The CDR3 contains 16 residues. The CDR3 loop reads CSARDIVLAGLDEQFF. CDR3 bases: TGCAGTGCTAGAGATATTGTACTAGCGGGATTAGATGAGCAGTTCTTC.

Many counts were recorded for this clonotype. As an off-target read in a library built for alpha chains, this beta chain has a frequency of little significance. The CDR3 region is CSVRDFYEQYF. Written as DNA, the CDR3 is TGCAGCGTTCGGGACTTCTACGAGCAGTACTTC. The chain links TRBV29-1 to TRBJ2-7; D possibly corresponds to TRBD2 (6 bases). The CDR3 runs 11 residues. V lost 5 bases and J lost 3, with 8 bases in between. The V gene's germline CDR1 is SQVTM and CDR2 ANQGSEA.

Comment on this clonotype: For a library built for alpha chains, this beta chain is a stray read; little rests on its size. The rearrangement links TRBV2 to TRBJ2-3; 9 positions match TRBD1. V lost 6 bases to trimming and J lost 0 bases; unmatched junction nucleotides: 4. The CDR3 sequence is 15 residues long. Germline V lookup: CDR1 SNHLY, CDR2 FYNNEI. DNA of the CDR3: TGTGCCAGCAGGAAACAGGGGGCCAGCACAGATACGCAGTATTTT. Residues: CASRKQGASTDTQYF.

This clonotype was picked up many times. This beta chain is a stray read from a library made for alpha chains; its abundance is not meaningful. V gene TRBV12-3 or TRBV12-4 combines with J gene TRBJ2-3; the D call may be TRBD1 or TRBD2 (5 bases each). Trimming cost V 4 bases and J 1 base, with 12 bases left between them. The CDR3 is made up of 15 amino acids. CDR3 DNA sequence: TGTGCCAGCAGTTACGGGACCCCCCGCACAGATACGCAGTATTTT. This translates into CASSYGTPRTDTQYF.

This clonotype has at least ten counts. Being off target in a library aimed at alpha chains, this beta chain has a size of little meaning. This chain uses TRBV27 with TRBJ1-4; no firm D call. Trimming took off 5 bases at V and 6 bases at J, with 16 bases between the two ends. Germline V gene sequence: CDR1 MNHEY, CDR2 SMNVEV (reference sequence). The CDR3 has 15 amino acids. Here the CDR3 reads CASSPVSAGDEKLFF. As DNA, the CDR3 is TGTGCCAGCAGTCCCGTCTCCGCTGGGGATGAAAAACTGTTTTTT. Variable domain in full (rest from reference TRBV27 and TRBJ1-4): EAQVTQNPRYLITVTGKKLTVTCSQNMNHEYMSWYRQDPGLGLRQIYYSMNVEVTDKGDVPEGYKVSRKEKRNFPLILESPSPNQTSLYFCASSPVSAGDEKLFFGSGTQLSVL.

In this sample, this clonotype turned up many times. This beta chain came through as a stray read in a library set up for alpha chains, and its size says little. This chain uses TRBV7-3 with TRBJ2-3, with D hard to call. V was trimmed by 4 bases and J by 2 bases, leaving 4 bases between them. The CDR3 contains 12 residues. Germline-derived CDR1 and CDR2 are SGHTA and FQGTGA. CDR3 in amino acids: CASSSNTDTQYF. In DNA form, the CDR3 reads TGTGCCAGCAGCTCAAACACAGATACGCAGTATTTT.

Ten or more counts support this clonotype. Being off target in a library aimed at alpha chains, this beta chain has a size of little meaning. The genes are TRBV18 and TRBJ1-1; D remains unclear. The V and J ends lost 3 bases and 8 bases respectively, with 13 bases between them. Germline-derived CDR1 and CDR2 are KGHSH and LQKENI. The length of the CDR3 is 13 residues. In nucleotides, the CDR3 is TGTGCCAGCTCACCGGCAGTTAGTCAGGAAGCTTTCTTT. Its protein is CASSPAVSQEAFF.

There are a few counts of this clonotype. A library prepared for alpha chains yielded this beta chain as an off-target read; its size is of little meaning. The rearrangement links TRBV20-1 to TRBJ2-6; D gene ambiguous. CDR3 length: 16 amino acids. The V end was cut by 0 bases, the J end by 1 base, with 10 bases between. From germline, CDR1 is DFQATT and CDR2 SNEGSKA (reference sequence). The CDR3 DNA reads TGCAGTGCTAGAGATTCAGGCGAGTCTGGGGCCAACGTCCTGACTTTC. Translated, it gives CSARDSGESGANVLTF.

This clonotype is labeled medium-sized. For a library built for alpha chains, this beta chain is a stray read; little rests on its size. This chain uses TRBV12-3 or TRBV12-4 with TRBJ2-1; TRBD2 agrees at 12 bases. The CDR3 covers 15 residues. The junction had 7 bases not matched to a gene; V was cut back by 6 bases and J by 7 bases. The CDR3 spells CASRPLAGGRNEQFF. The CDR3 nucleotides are TGTGCCAGCAGGCCCCTAGCGGGAGGGCGGAATGAGCAGTTCTTC.

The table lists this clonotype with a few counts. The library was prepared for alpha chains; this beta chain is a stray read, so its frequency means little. The CDR3 loop reads CAGNTGDTGELFF. In DNA, the CDR3 is TGTGCCGGAAATACAGGGGACACCGGGGAGCTGTTTTTT. V is TRBV6-2 or TRBV6-3 and J is TRBJ2-2; 7 nucleotides match TRBD1. V was pared by 11 bases and J by 3 bases, with 6 bases of the junction left unmatched. Germline-derived CDR1 and CDR2 are MNHEY and SVGEGT. The CDR3 contains 13 residues.

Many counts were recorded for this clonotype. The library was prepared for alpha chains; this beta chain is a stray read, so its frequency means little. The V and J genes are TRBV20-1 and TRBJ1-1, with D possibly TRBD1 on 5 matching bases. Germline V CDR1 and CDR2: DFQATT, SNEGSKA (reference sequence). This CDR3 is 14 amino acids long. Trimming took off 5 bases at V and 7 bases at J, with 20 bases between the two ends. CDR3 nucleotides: TGCAGTGCTCCGAGAGGGGTAGACACGGGTGAAGCTTTCTTT. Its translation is CSAPRGVDTGEAFF.

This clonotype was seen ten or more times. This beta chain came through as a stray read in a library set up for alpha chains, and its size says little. CDR3 DNA sequence: TGTGCCAGCAGCTTAGATTTAAAGACGAACACTGAAGCTTTCTTT. Encoded protein: CASSLDLKTNTEAFF. The chain has TRBV7-2 and TRBJ1-1; D gene uncertain. Germline V gene sequence: CDR1 SGHTA, CDR2 FQGNSA. V lost 1 base and J lost 1, with 10 bases in between. The CDR3 extends over 15 amino acids.

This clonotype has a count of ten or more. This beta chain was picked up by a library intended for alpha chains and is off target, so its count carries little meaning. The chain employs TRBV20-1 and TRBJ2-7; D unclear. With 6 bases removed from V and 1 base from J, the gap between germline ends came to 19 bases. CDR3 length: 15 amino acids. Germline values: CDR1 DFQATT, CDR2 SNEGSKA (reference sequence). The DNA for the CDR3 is TGCAGTGCCCCCTCCCCCAACTTATATTCCTACGAGCAGTACTTC. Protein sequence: CSAPSPNLYSYEQYF.

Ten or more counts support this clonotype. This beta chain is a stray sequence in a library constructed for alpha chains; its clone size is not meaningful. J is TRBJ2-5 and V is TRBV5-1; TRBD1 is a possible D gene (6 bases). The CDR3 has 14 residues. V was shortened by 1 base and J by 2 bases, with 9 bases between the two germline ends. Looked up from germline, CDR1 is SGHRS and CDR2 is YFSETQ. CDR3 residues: CASSLWQGQETQYF. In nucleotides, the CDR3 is TGCGCCAGCAGCTTGTGGCAGGGGCAAGAGACCCAGTACTTC.

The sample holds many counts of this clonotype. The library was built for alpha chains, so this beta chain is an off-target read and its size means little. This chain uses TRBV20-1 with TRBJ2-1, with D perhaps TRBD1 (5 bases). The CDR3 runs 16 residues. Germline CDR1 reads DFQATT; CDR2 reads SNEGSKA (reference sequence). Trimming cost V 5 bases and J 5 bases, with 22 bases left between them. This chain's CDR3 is CSASDPRTRPNNEQFF. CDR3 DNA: TGCAGTGCTTCCGACCCCCGGACAAGGCCTAACAATGAGCAGTTCTTC.